These T cell receptor beta chains were read from a single sample in a study of blood T cell repertoires in COVID-19. The method was immunoSEQ multiplex PCR; TCRdb's version includes in-frame clones alone and lacks a portion of them. This table has 300,000 to 400,000 clones, roughly 88% appearing once. The sequenced sample was peripheral blood. These receptor sequences come from a woman in her 30s with COVID-19, enrolled during active disease. CDR3s include the opening cysteine and the closing phenylalanine or tryptophan. A D gene is named only where the DNA matches it firmly. Some rows mark clone size as missing; the rest say once, few, many or name a class of expanded clone.

TRBJ2-1,NA,TRBD1,TRBV2,CASTEATGRPLVEQFF,TGTGCCAGCACCGAAGCGACAGGGAGACCGTTAGTGGAGCAGTTCTTC
TRBJ2-3,NA,TRBD2,TRBV27,CASSLGGSDTQYF,TGTGCCAGCAGCTTGGGAGGGTCTGATACGCAGTATTTT
TRBJ1-5,NA,NA,TRBV6-2/TRBV6-3,CASSYWSSNQPQHF,TGTGCCAGCAGTTACTGGAGTAGCAATCAGCCCCAGCATTTT
TRBJ1-4,NA,NA,TRBV15,CATSQGSATNEKLFF,TGTGCCACCAGCCAGGGGTCTGCAACTAATGAAAAACTGTTTTTT
TRBJ1-6,NA,NA,TRBV18,CASSPLDRNNSPLHF,TGTGCCAGCTCACCCTTAGACAGAAATAATTCACCCCTCCACTTT
TRBJ2-1,NA,NA,TRBV10-2,CASSEQVSYGYNEQFF,TGCGCCAGCAGTGAACAGGTCTCATATGGCTACAATGAGCAGTTCTTC
TRBJ1-1,NA,NA,TRBV6-5,CASRRDPWNTEAFF,TGTGCCAGCAGGCGCGATCCATGGAACACTGAAGCTTTCTTT
TRBJ1-1,NA,NA,TRBV6-2/TRBV6-3,CASSFAGYTEAFF,TGTGCCAGCAGTTTCGCGGGCTACACTGAAGCTTTCTTT
TRBJ2-2,NA,NA,TRBV5-1,CASFTGTSNTGELFF,TGCGCCAGCTTTACCGGGACATCGAACACCGGGGAGCTGTTTTTT
TRBJ2-2,NA,NA,TRBV6-5,CASSFNRVEGTGELFF,TGTGCCAGCAGTTTCAACAGGGTCGAGGGGACCGGGGAGCTGTTTTTT
TRBJ1-5,once,NA,TRBV2,CASSVRARNQPQHF,TGTGCCAGCAGTGTGCGGGCTCGCAATCAGCCCCAGCATTTT
TRBJ2-7,NA,TRBD2,TRBV24-1,CATSGPRGAYEQYF,TGTGCCACCAGTGGGCCCCGGGGGGCCTACGAGCAGTACTTC
TRBJ1-5,NA,NA,TRBV3-1/TRBV3-2,CASSYSGQPQHF,TGTGCCAGCAGCTATAGCGGGCAGCCCCAGCATTTT
TRBJ1-6,NA,TRBD1,TRBV13,CASSLTRTGRRSPLHF,TGTGCCAGCAGCTTGACGCGGACAGGGAGGCGTTCACCCCTCCACTTT
TRBJ2-3,NA,TRBD1,TRBV27,CASSRIPGQGLGSPDTQYF,TGTGCCAGCAGCCGTATACCGGGACAGGGATTGGGCTCGCCAGATACGCAGTATTTT
TRBJ1-4,NA,TRBD1,TRBV6-5,CASSHDRDREKLFF,TGTGCCAGCAGCCACGACAGGGATAGAGAAAAACTGTTTTTT
TRBJ2-2,NA,NA,TRBV18,CASSPTGTTNTGELFF,TGTGCCAGCTCCCCTACCGGGACAACGAACACCGGGGAGCTGTTTTTT
TRBJ1-1,NA,NA,TRBV12-5,CASGSNRDLTEAFF,TGTGCTAGTGGGTCCAACAGGGATTTAACTGAAGCTTTCTTT
TRBJ1-2,NA,NA,TRBV28,CATFMSDNYGYTF,TGTGCCACCTTTATGAGTGATAACTATGGCTACACCTTC
TRBJ2-2,NA,TRBD2,TRBV6-2/TRBV6-3,CASSVAGGRTGELFF,TGTGCCAGCAGCGTAGCGGGGGGGCGCACCGGGGAGCTGTTTTTT
TRBJ1-4,NA,NA,TRBV2,CASRLQGSGEKLFF,TGTGCCAGCAGGTTACAGGGAAGTGGAGAAAAACTGTTTTTT
TRBJ2-5,NA,TRBD2,TRBV5-1,CASSFEGTSGEETQYF,TGCGCCAGCAGCTTCGAGGGGACTAGCGGGGAGGAGACCCAGTACTTC
TRBJ2-2,NA,TRBD1,TRBV28,CASSLWTGSGGELFF,TGTGCCAGCAGTTTATGGACAGGGTCGGGCGGGGAGCTGTTTTTT
TRBJ1-1,few,NA,TRBV19,CASRTGGGHQFEAFF,TGTGCCAGTAGGACCGGTGGGGGACACCAATTTGAAGCTTTCTTT
TRBJ2-5,once,TRBD1,TRBV18,CASSPITGEETQYF,TGTGCCAGCTCACCAATCACAGGGGAAGAGACCCAGTACTTC
TRBJ1-1,NA,NA,TRBV27,CASSLAPGAGAFF,TGTGCCAGCAGTTTAGCCCCAGGGGCGGGAGCTTTCTTT
TRBJ1-2,NA,NA,TRBV6-2/TRBV6-3,CASSLSPGAIADGYTF,TGTGCCAGCAGCCTCTCCCCAGGGGCTATTGCGGATGGCTACACCTTC
TRBJ2-5,NA,TRBD2,TRBV3-1/TRBV3-2,CASSQVRTSAEETQYF,TGTGCCAGCAGCCAAGTGAGGACTAGCGCCGAAGAGACCCAGTACTTC
TRBJ1-2,few,NA,TRBV4-1,CASSQEEAGEDYGYTF,TGCGCCAGCAGCCAAGAAGAGGCCGGGGAAGATTATGGCTACACCTTC
TRBJ2-7,NA,NA,TRBV14,CASSQVRNSEQYF,TGTGCCAGCAGCCAAGTCAGGAACTCCGAGCAGTACTTC
TRBJ1-1,NA,NA,TRBV9,CASSAGGETEAFF,TGTGCCAGCAGCGCTGGGGGCGAGACTGAAGCTTTCTTT
TRBJ1-2,NA,NA,TRBV14,CASSRGAPGVYGYTF,TGTGCCAGCAGCCGAGGGGCCCCAGGGGTCTATGGCTACACCTTC
TRBJ1-3,NA,NA,TRBV29-1,CSAKEGGSGNTIYF,TGCAGCGCGAAGGAGGGAGGGTCCGGAAACACCATATATTTT
TRBJ2-3,NA,NA,TRBV18,CASSPASAGTDTQYF,TGTGCCAGCTCACCTGCTAGCGCTGGCACAGATACGCAGTATTTT
TRBJ1-5,NA,TRBD1,TRBV7-8,CASSLGADRGKQPQHF,TGTGCCAGCAGCTTAGGCGCCGACAGGGGGAAGCAGCCCCAGCATTTT
TRBJ1-5,NA,TRBD1,TRBV6-5,CASSRTGVNQPQHF,TGTGCCAGCAGTCGGACAGGGGTAAATCAGCCCCAGCATTTT
TRBJ2-5,NA,TRBD2,TRBV10-3,CAISELLAGNQETQYF,TGTGCCATCAGTGAGCTGCTAGCGGGGAATCAAGAGACCCAGTACTTC
TRBJ1-1,NA,TRBD1,TRBV28,CASSVTDREVTEAFF,TGTGCCAGCAGTGTCACGGACAGGGAGGTCACTGAAGCTTTCTTT
TRBJ2-3,once,TRBD1,TRBV11-3,CASRVGTGVHTQYF,TGTGCCAGCAGAGTCGGGACAGGGGTTCATACGCAGTATTTT
TRBJ1-5,NA,NA,TRBV16,CASSQSGAFNQPQHF,TGTGCCAGCAGCCAATCAGGGGCCTTTAATCAGCCCCAGCATTTT
TRBJ2-5,NA,TRBD2,TRBV3-1/TRBV3-2,CASSQGLAGRGETQYF,TGTGCCAGCAGCCAAGGCCTAGCGGGGAGAGGAGAGACCCAGTACTTC
TRBJ1-1,NA,NA,TRBV4-1,CASTQGANSNTEAFF,TGCGCCAGCACCCAAGGGGCCAATTCGAACACTGAAGCTTTCTTT
TRBJ2-6,NA,TRBD1,TRBV3-1/TRBV3-2,CASSDRVSGANVLTF,TGTGCCAGCAGCGACAGGGTCTCTGGGGCCAACGTCCTGACTTTC
TRBJ2-1,NA,NA,TRBV19,CASTGGYNEQFF,TGTGCCAGTACAGGAGGGTACAATGAGCAGTTCTTC
TRBJ1-2,NA,NA,TRBV5-6,CASSLVPTGYGYTF,TGTGCCAGCAGCTTGGTTCCCACGGGCTATGGCTACACCTTC
TRBJ2-2,NA,NA,TRBV24-1,CATSRTEINTGELFF,TGTGCCACCAGCCGGACAGAAATCAACACCGGGGAGCTGTTTTTT
TRBJ1-2,NA,NA,TRBV28,CASTQGDLRGGGYTF,TGTGCCAGCACCCAAGGCGACCTCCGGGGAGGAGGCTACACCTTC
TRBJ2-5,once,TRBD1,TRBV5-1,CASSQGQGGETQYF,TGCGCCAGCAGCCAGGGACAGGGAGGGGAGACCCAGTACTTC
TRBJ2-7,NA,NA,TRBV6-2/TRBV6-3,CASSRAQWTLRGEQYF,TGTGCCAGCAGCCGAGCCCAGTGGACCCTACGAGGGGAGCAGTACTTC
TRBJ2-5,NA,NA,TRBV3-1/TRBV3-2,CASSQRAGQETQYF,TGTGCCAGCAGCCAACGGGCGGGGCAAGAGACCCAGTACTTC
TRBJ2-5,NA,NA,TRBV7-7,CASSSLQGQETQYF,TGTGCTAGCAGCTCACTACAGGGACAAGAGACCCAGTACTTC
TRBJ1-5,NA,TRBD1,TRBV2,CASRQGADYQPQHF,TGTGCCAGCAGACAGGGGGCCGATTATCAGCCCCAGCATTTT
TRBJ2-5,NA,NA,TRBV7-2,CASSLGSRAQETQYF,TGTGCCAGCAGCTTAGGTAGCAGGGCCCAAGAGACCCAGTACTTC
TRBJ1-6,NA,TRBD1,TRBV5-8,CASSIQGQMKNSPLHF,TGTGCCAGCAGCATCCAGGGACAGATGAAGAATTCACCCCTCCACTTT
TRBJ2-2,NA,NA,TRBV11-3,CASSLVLVQNTGELFF,TGTGCCAGCAGCTTAGTTTTGGTACAGAACACCGGGGAGCTGTTTTTT
TRBJ1-3,once,NA,TRBV5-6,CASSLGGAGNTIYF,TGTGCCAGCAGCCTAGGGGGTGCTGGAAACACCATATATTTT
TRBJ2-1,NA,TRBD2,TRBV7-2,CASTVGALAGGNEQFF,TGTGCCAGCACCGTAGGGGCCCTAGCGGGGGGCAATGAGCAGTTCTTC
TRBJ2-4,NA,NA,TRBV27,CASSLNRKNIQYF,TGTGCCAGCAGTTTAAACAGAAAAAACATTCAGTACTTC
TRBJ2-3,NA,TRBD1,TRBV7-6,CASSAGTGGDTQYF,TGTGCCAGCAGCGCCGGGACAGGGGGTGATACGCAGTATTTT